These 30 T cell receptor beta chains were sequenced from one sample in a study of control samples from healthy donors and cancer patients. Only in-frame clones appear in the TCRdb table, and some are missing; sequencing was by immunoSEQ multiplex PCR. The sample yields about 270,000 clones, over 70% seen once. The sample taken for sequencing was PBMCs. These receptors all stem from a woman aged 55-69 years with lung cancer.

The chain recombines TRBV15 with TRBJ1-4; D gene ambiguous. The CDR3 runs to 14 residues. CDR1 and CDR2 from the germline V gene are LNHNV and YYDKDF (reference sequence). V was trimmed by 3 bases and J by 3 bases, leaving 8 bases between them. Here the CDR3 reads CATSRATANEKLFF. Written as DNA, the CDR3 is TGTGCCACCAGCAGGGCCACAGCTAATGAAAAACTGTTTTTT.

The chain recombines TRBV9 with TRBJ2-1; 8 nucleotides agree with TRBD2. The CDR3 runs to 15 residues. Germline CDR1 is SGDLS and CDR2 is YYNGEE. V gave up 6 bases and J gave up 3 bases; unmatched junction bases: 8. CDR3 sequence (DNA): TGTGCCAGCACCCAGTCCGGGACTAGCTACAATGAGCAGTTCTTC. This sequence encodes CASTQSGTSYNEQFF. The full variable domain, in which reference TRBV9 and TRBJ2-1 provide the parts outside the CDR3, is DSGVTQTPKHLITATGQRVTLRCSPRSGDLSVYWYQQSLDQGLQFLIQYYNGEERAKGNILERFSAQQFPDLHSELNLSSLELGDSALYFCASTQSGTSYNEQFFGPGTRLTVL.

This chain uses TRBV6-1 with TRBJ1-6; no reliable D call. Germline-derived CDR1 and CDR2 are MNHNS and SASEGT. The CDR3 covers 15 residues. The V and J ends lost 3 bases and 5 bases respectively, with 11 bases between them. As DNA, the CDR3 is TGTGCCAGCAGTGAGGGGAGTTCTAATAATTCACCCCTCCACTTT. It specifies CASSEGSSNNSPLHF.

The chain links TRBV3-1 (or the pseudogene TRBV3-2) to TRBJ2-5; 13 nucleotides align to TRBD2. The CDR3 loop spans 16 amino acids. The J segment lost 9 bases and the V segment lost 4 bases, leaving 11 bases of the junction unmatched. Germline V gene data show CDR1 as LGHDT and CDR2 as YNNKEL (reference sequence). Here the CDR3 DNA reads TGTGCCAGCAGCCTCGGACTAGCGGGGGCCCCCAGGTCCCAGTACTTC. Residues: CASSLGLAGAPRSQYF.

The CDR3 spells CSVARTLTEKLFF. The DNA of the CDR3 is TGCAGCGTGGCGCGGACCCTTACTGAAAAACTGTTTTTT. The chain couples TRBV29-1 to TRBJ1-4, with D hard to call. Trimming took off 6 bases at V and 7 bases at J, with 15 bases between the two ends. The length of the CDR3 is 13 residues. The V gene's germline CDR1 is SQVTM and CDR2 ANQGSEA.

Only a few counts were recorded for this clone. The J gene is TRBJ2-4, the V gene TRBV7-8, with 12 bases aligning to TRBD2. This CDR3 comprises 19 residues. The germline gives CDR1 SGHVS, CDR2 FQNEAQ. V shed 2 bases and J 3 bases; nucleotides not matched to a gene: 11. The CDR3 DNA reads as TGTGCCAGCAGCTTACATCCTAGCGGGGGGGCTATCGGCAAAAACATTCAGTACTTC. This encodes CASSLHPSGGAIGKNIQYF.

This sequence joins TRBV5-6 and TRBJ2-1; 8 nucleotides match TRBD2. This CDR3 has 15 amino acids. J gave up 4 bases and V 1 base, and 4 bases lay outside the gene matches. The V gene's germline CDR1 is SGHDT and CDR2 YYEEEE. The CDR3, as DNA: TGTGCCAGCAGCTTGACGGGACTAGGGTACAATGAGCAGTTCTTC. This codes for CASSLTGLGYNEQFF.

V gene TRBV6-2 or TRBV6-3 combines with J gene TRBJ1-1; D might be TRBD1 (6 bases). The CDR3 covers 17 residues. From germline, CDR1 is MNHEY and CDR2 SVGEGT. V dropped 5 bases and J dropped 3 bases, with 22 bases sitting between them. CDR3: CASSVFLRQEGDTEAFF. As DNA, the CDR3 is TGTGCCAGCAGTGTGTTCCTTCGACAGGAAGGGGACACTGAAGCTTTCTTT.

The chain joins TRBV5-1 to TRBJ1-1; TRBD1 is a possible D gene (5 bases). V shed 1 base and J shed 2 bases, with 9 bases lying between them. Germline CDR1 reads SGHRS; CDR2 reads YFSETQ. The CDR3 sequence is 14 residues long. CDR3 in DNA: TGCGCCAGCAGCTTGTTCGACAGCAACACTGAAGCTTTCTTT. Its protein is CASSLFDSNTEAFF.

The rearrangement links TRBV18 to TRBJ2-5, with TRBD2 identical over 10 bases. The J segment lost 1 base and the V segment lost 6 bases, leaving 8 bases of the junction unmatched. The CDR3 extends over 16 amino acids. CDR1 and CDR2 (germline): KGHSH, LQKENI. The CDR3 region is CASSPLAGDTQETQYF. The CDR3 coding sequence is TGTGCCAGCTCTCCCCTAGCGGGGGATACCCAAGAGACCCAGTACTTC.

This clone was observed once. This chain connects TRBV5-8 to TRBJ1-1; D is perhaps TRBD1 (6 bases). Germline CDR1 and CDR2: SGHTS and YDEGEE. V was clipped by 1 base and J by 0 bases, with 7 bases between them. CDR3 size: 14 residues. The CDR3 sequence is CASSLTGLNTEAFF. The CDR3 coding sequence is TGTGCCAGCAGCTTGACAGGGTTGAACACTGAAGCTTTCTTT.

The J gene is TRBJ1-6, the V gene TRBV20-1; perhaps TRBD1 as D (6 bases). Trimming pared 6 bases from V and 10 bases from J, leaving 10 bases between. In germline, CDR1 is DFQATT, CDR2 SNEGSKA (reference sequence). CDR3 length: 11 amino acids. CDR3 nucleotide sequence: TGCAGTGCCGACCAGGGGTCACCCCTCCACTTT. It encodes CSADQGSPLHF.

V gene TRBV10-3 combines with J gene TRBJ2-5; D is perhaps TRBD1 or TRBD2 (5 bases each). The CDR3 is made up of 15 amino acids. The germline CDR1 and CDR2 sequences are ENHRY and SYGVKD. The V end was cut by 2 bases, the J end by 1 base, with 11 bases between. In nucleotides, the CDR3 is TGTGCCATCAGTGAGAACCCGGGACCCCAAGAGACCCAGTACTTC. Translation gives CAISENPGPQETQYF.

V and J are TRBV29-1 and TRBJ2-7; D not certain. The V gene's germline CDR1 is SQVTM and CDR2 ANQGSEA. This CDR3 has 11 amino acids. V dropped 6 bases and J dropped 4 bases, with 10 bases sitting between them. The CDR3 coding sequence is TGCAGCGTCCAAACGGGTTACGAGCAGTACTTC. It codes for CSVQTGYEQYF.

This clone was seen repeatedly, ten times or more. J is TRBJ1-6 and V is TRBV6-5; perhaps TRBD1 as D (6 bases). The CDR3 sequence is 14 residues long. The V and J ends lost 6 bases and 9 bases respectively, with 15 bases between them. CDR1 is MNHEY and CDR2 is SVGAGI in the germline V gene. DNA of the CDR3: TGTGCCAGCAGCTCCGCGGACAGCTTTTCACCCCTCCACTTT. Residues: CASSSADSFSPLHF.

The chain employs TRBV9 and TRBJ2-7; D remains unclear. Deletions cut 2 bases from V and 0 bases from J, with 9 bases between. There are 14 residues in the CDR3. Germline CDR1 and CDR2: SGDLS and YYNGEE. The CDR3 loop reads CASSVSLNSYEQYF. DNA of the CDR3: TGTGCCAGCAGCGTTAGTCTTAACTCCTACGAGCAGTACTTC.

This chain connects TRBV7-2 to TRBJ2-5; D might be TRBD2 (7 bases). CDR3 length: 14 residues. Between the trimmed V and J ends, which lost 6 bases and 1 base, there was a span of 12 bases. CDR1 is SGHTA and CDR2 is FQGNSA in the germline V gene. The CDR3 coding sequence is TGTGCCAGCAGTTTGGGGGGGCCCCAAGAGACCCAGTACTTC. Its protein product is CASSLGGPQETQYF.

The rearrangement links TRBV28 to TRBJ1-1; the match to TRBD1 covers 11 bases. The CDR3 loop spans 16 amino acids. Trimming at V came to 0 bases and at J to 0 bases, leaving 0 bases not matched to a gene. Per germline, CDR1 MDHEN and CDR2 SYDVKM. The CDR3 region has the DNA TGTGCCAGCAGTTTATGGGGACAGGGGGTGAACACTGAAGCTTTCTTT. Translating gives CASSLWGQGVNTEAFF.

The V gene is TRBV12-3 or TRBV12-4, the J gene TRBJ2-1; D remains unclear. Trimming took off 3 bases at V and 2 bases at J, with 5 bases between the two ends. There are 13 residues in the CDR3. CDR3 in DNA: TGTGCCAGCAGTTTTGGGCCCTACAATGAGCAGTTCTTC. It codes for CASSFGPYNEQFF.

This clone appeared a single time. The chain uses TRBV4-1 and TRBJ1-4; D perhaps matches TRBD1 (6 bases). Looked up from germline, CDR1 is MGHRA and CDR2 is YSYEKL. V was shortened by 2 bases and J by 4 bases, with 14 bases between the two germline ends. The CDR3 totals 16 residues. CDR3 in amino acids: CASSQRVGGGNEKLFF. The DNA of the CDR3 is TGCGCCAGCAGCCAAAGAGTAGGGGGGGGTAATGAAAAACTGTTTTTT.

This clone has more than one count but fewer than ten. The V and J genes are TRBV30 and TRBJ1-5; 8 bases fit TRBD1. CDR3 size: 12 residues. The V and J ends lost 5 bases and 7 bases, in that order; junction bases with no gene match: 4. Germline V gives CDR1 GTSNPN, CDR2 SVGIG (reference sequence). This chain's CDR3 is CAWGQGGQPQHF. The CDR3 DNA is TGTGCCTGGGGACAGGGAGGACAGCCCCAGCATTTT.

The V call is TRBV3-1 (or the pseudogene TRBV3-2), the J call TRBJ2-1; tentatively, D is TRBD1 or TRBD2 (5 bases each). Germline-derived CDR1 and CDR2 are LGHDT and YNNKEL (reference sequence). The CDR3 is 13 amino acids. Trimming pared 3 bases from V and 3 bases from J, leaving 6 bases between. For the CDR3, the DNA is TGTGCCAGCAGCCAGGGACGCTACAATGAGCAGTTCTTC. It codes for CASSQGRYNEQFF.

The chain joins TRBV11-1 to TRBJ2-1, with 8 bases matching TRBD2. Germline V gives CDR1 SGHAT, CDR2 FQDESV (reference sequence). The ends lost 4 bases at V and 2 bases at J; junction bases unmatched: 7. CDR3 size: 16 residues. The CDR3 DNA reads TGTGCCAGCAGCTCCGAGGACGGGAGGGCCTACAATGAGCAGTTCTTC. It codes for CASSSEDGRAYNEQFF.

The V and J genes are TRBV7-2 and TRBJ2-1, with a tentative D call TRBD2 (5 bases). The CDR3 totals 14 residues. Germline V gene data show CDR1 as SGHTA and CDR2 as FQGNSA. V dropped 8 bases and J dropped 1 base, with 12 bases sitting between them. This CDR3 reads CASLPGLSYNEQFF. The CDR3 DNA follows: TGTGCCAGCTTACCGGGGTTATCCTACAATGAGCAGTTCTTC.

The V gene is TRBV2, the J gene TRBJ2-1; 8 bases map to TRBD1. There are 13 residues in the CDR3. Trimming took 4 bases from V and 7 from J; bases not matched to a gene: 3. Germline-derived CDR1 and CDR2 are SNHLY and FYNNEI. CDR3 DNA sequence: TGTGCCAGCAGTGGACAGGGGAGTAATGAGCAGTTCTTC. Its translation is CASSGQGSNEQFF. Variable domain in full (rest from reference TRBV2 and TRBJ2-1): EPEVTQTPSHQVTQMGQEVILRCVPISNHLYFYWYRQILGQKVEFLVSFYNNEISEKSEIFDDQFSVERPDGSNFTLKIRSTKLEDSAMYFCASSGQGSNEQFFGPGTRLTVL.

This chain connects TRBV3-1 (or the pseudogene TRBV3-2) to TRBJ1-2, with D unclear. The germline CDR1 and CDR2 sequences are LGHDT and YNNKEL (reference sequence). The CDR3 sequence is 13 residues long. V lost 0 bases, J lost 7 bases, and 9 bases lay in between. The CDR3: CASSQEGLVGYTF. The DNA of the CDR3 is TGTGCCAGCAGCCAAGAAGGTTTGGTTGGCTACACCTTC.

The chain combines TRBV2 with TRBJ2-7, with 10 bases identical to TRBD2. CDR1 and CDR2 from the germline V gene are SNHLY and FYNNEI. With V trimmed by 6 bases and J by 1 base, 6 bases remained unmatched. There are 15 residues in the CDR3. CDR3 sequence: CASRASGGVSYEQYF. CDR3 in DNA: TGTGCCAGCAGGGCCAGCGGGGGGGTGTCCTACGAGCAGTACTTC.

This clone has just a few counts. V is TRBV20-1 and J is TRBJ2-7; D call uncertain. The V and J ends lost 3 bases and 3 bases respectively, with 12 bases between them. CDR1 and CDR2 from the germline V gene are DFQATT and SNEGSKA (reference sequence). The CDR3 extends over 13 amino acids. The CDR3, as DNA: TGCAGTGCTAGTTTGCGGAATAACTACGAGCAGTACTTC. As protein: CSASLRNNYEQYF.

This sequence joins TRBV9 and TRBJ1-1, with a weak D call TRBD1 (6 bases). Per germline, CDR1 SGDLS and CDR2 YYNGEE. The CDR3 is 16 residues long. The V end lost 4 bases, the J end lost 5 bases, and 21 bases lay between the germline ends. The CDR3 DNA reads TGTGCCAGCAGCCCCTGGGGTGGGGGGCATAAAACTGAAGCTTTCTTT. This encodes CASSPWGGGHKTEAFF.

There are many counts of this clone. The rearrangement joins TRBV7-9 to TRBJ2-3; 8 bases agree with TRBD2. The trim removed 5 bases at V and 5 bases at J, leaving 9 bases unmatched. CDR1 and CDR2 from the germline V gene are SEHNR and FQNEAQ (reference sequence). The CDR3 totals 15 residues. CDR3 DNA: TGTGCCAGCAGCCCCCCGAAGGCGGGGGGAGATACGCAGTATTTT. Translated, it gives CASSPPKAGGDTQYF.